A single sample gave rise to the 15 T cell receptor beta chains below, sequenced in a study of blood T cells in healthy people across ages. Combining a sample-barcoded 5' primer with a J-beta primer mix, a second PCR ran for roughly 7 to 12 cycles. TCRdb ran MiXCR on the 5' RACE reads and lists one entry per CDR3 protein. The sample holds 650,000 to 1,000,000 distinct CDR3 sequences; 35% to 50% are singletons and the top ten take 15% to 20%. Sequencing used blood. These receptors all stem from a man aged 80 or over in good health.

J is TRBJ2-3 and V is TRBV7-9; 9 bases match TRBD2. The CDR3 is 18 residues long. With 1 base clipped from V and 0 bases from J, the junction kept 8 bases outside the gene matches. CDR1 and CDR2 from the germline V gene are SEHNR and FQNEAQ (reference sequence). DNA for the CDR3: TGTGCCAGCAGCTTAGAGGGACTAGCCGGATCTAGCACAGATACGCAGTATTTT. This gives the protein CASSLEGLAGSSTDTQYF.

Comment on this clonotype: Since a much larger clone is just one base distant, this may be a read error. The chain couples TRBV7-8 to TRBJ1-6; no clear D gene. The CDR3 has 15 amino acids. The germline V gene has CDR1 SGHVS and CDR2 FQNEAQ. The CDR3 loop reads CASIPGSSYNAPLHF. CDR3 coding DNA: TGTGCCAGCATCCCCGGGAGCTCCTATAATGCACCCCTCCACTTT.

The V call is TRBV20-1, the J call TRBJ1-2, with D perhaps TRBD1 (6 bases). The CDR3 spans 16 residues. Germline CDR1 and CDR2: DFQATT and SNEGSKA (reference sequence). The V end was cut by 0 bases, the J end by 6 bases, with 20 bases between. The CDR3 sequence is CSARDRAQGPGNGYTF. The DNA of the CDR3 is TGCAGTGCTAGAGATCGCGCACAGGGTCCTGGAAATGGCTACACCTTC.

The CDR3 DNA follows: TGTGCCAGCCTCCGAGCGGGAGTGGGAGAGACCCAGTACTTC. This sequence encodes CASLRAGVGETQYF. This sequence joins TRBV7-9 and TRBJ2-5; TRBD2 matches at 8 bases. This CDR3 spans 14 amino acids. Trimming at V came to 8 bases and at J to 4 bases, leaving 9 bases not matched to a gene. CDR1 and CDR2 from the germline V gene are SEHNR and FQNEAQ (reference sequence).

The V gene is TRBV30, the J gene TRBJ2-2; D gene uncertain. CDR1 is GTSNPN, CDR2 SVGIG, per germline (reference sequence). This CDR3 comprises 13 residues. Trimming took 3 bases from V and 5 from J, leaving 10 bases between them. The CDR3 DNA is TGTGCCTGGAGGGCCCCGGCGACCGGGGAGCTGTTTTTT. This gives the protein CAWRAPATGELFF. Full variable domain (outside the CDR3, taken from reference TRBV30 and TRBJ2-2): SQTIHQWPATLVQPVGSPLSLECTVEGTSNPNLYWYRQAAGRGLQLLFYSVGIGQISSEVPQNLSASRPQDRQFILSSKKLLLSDSGFYLCAWRAPATGELFFGEGSRLTVL.

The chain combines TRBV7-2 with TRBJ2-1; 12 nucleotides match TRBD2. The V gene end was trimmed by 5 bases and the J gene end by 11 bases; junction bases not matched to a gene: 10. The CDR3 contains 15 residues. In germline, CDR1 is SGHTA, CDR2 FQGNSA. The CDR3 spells CASSISGLAGLKQFF. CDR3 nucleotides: TGTGCCAGCAGCATTTCGGGACTAGCGGGCCTAAAGCAGTTCTTC.

Here the CDR3 DNA reads TGCAGTGCTAGAGGGCAGGTAAACTACGAGCAGTACTTC. This translates into CSARGQVNYEQYF. J is TRBJ2-7 and V is TRBV20-1; D not certain. Trimming left V 1 base short and J 3 bases short, with 10 bases between. The CDR3 covers 13 residues. Germline loops: CDR1 DFQATT, CDR2 SNEGSKA (reference sequence).

The CDR3 DNA reads TGTGCCAGCAGTTTAGGGGGGGCTGGAGGCTACACCTTC. It yields the protein CASSLGGAGGYTF. V gene TRBV12-3 or TRBV12-4 combines with J gene TRBJ1-2, with D perhaps TRBD1 (6 bases). CDR3 length: 13 residues. Trimming stripped 1 base from V and 8 bases from J, with 11 bases between.

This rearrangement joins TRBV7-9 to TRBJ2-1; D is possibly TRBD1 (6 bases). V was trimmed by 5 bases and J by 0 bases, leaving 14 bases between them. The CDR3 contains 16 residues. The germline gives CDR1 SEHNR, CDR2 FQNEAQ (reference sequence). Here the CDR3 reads CASSILDRSSYNEQFF. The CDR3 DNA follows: TGTGCCAGCAGCATACTGGACAGAAGCTCCTACAATGAGCAGTTCTTC. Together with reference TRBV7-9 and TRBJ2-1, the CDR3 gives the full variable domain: DTGVSQNPRHKITKRGQNVTFRCDPISEHNRLYWYRQTLGQGPEFLTYFQNEAQLEKSRLLSDRFSAERPKGSFSTLEIQRTEQGDSAMYLCASSILDRSSYNEQFFGPGTRLTVL.

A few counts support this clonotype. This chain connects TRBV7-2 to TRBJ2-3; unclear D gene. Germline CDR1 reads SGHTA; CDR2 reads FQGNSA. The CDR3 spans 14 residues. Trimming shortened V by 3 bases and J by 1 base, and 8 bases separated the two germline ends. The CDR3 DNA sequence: TGTGCCAGCAGCTTTGGTATAGGCACAGATACGCAGTATTTT. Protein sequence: CASSFGIGTDTQYF. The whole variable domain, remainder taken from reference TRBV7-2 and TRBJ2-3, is GAGVSQSPSNKVTEKGKDVELRCDPISGHTALYWYRQSLGQGLEFLIYFQGNSAPDKSGLPSDRFSAERTGGSVSTLTIQRTQQEDSAVYLCASSFGIGTDTQYFGPGTRLTVL.

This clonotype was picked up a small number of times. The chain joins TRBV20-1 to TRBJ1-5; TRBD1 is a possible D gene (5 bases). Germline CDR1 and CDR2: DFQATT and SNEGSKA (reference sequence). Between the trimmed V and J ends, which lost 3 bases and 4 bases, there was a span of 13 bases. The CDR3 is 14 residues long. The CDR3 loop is CSARALTENQPQHF. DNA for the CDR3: TGCAGTGCTAGGGCGTTGACAGAAAATCAGCCCCAGCATTTT.

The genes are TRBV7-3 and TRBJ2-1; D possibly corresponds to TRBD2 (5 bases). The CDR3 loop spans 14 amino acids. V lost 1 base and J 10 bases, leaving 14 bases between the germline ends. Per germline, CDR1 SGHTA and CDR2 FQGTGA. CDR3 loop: CASSLMASLDEQFF. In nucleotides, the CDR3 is TGTGCCAGCAGCTTAATGGCTAGCTTAGACGAGCAGTTCTTC.

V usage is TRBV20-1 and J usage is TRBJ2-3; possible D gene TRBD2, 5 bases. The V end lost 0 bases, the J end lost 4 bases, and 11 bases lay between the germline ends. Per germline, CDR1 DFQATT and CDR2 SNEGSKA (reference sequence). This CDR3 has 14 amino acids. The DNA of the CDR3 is TGCAGTGCTAGAGATCTTCTAGCTCCAGATACGCAGTATTTT. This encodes CSARDLLAPDTQYF.

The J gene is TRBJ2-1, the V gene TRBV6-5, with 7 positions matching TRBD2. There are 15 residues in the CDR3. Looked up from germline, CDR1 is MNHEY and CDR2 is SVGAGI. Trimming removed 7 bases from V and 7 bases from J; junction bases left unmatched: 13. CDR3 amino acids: CASILPGLPGNEQFF. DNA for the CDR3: TGTGCCAGCATTCTTCCGGGACTACCGGGGAATGAGCAGTTCTTC.

The CDR3 DNA reads as TGTGCCAGCAGCTTACTCCGGGACAGGGTTACCTACGAGCAGTACTTC. It is translated as CASSLLRDRVTYEQYF. The V and J genes are TRBV11-2 and TRBJ2-7, with 9 nucleotides matching TRBD1. V was clipped by 2 bases and J by 2 bases; unmatched bases: 7. The CDR3 is made up of 16 amino acids. Germline lookup yields CDR1 SGHAT and CDR2 FQNNGV. Variable domain in full (rest from reference TRBV11-2 and TRBJ2-7): EAGVAQSPRYKIIEKRQSVAFWCNPISGHATLYWYQQILGQGPKLLIQFQNNGVVDDSQLPKDRFSAERLKGVDSTLKIQPAKLEDSAVYLCASSLLRDRVTYEQYFGPGTRLTVT.